The 30 T cell receptor beta chains reported below all come from one sample, sequenced in a study of T cell responses to AZD1222 COVID-19 vaccine. Clones were read by immunoSEQ multiplex PCR, and TCRdb kept only the in-frame ones, dropping some. The data contain more than 20,000 clones, roughly 84% of them singletons. This material consisted of peripheral blood, taken 28 days after the second AZD1222 dose. These receptors were collected from an adult who received the AZD1222 COVID-19 vaccine.

The genes are TRBV28 and TRBJ1-5; TRBD1 aligns across 9 bases. Germline CDR1 is MDHEN and CDR2 is SYDVKM. The trim removed 6 bases at V and 3 bases at J, leaving 9 bases unmatched. The CDR3 runs 16 residues. The CDR3: CASSPRRTGVNQPQHF. DNA of the CDR3: TGTGCCAGCAGCCCCAGACGGACAGGGGTCAATCAGCCCCAGCATTTT.

V and J are TRBV14 and TRBJ2-1; no clear D gene. V lost 6 bases to trimming and J lost 8 bases, with 11 bases between them. CDR1 and CDR2 (germline): SGHDN, FVKESK. CDR3 size: 12 residues. CDR3 DNA sequence: TGTGCCAGCAGTCGGGTGGGCGATGAGCAGTTCTTC. Protein product: CASSRVGDEQFF.

This rearrangement joins TRBV5-4 to TRBJ2-5; D might be TRBD2 (5 bases). The CDR3 extends over 13 amino acids. V was pared by 2 bases and J by 3 bases, with 8 bases between. Germline CDR1 and CDR2: SGHNT and YYREEE (reference sequence). The CDR3 DNA reads TGTGCCAGCAGCTTAGAAGCGGAAGAGACCCAGTACTTC. Translating gives CASSLEAEETQYF.

The chain is built from TRBV6-1 and TRBJ2-1; 10 positions match TRBD2. CDR1 is MNHNS, CDR2 SASEGT, per germline. With V trimmed by 1 base and J by 8 bases, 5 bases remained unmatched. The CDR3 extends over 15 amino acids. CDR3 residues: CASSEEAGGRHEQFF. The CDR3 DNA reads TGTGCCAGCAGTGAAGAAGCGGGAGGGAGACATGAGCAGTTCTTC.

The chain combines TRBV2 with TRBJ2-5; tentatively, D is TRBD2 (5 bases). Trimming stripped 4 bases from V and 10 bases from J, with 7 bases between. This CDR3 is built from 10 residues. Germline V CDR1 and CDR2: SNHLY, FYNNEI. CDR3 amino acids: CASSVRDQYF. For the CDR3, the DNA is TGTGCCAGCAGTGTACGGGACCAGTACTTC.

This clone was counted a single time. The rearrangement links TRBV9 to TRBJ2-3; TRBD2 might be the D (5 bases). V dropped 0 bases and J dropped 4 bases, with 9 bases sitting between them. This CDR3 spans 14 amino acids. Germline loops: CDR1 SGDLS, CDR2 YYNGEE. CDR3 loop: CASSVALRADTQYF. The CDR3 DNA sequence: TGTGCCAGCAGCGTAGCTTTGAGGGCAGATACGCAGTATTTT. The full variable domain, rest sourced from reference TRBV9 and TRBJ2-3, is DSGVTQTPKHLITATGQRVTLRCSPRSGDLSVYWYQQSLDQGLQFLIQYYNGEERAKGNILERFSAQQFPDLHSELNLSSLELGDSALYFCASSVALRADTQYFGPGTRLTVL.

The genes are TRBV2 and TRBJ2-1; D not certain. The germline CDR1 and CDR2 sequences are SNHLY and FYNNEI. The CDR3 length is 13 residues. Trimming took off 9 bases at V and 5 bases at J, with 14 bases between the two ends. CDR3 sequence (DNA): TGTGCCAGTCGACCTACCTGGGACAATGAGCAGTTCTTC. Amino acid sequence: CASRPTWDNEQFF.

This clone has just a few counts. The chain has TRBV5-1 and TRBJ1-1, with 10 bases that match TRBD1. This CDR3 has 15 amino acids. V was clipped by 5 bases and J by 8 bases; unmatched bases: 12. Germline-derived CDR1 and CDR2 are SGHRS and YFSETQ. CDR3 amino acids: CASSWLDRGEREAFF. The CDR3 DNA follows: TGCGCCAGCAGTTGGTTGGACAGGGGGGAACGGGAAGCTTTCTTT.

The V and J genes are TRBV6-6 and TRBJ1-5, with 7 bases matching TRBD1. The CDR3 has 13 amino acids. Germline CDR1 is MNHNY and CDR2 is SVGAGI (reference sequence). Germline trimming cut 5 bases from V and 4 bases from J; bases unmatched to any gene: 2. The CDR3 region is CASSTTGNQPQHF. The CDR3 DNA follows: TGTGCCAGCAGTACGACAGGGAATCAGCCCCAGCATTTT.

The rearrangement uses TRBV20-1 and TRBJ2-7; perhaps TRBD2 as D (5 bases). Germline values: CDR1 DFQATT, CDR2 SNEGSKA (reference sequence). The CDR3 has 11 residues. CDR3 nucleotide sequence: TGCAGCGCAGGAGGTGTCAACGAGCAGTACTTC. Protein sequence: CSAGGVNEQYF.

V and J are TRBV7-2 and TRBJ2-7, with D possibly TRBD2 on 5 matching bases. Germline V lookup: CDR1 SGHTA, CDR2 FQGNSA. V was clipped by 0 bases and J by 2 bases, with 14 bases between them. The length of the CDR3 is 16 residues. The DNA of the CDR3 is TGTGCCAGCAGCTTAGCGGGTAGCGCCGCCGCCTACGAGCAGTACTTC. This gives the protein CASSLAGSAAAYEQYF.

The chain carries TRBV7-8 and TRBJ1-5; D call uncertain. The CDR3 extends over 16 amino acids. Per germline, CDR1 SGHVS and CDR2 FQNEAQ. V was pared by 1 base and J by 1 base, with 11 bases between. The CDR3 region has the DNA TGTGCCAGCAGCTTAGGCCGGGCGTGGAGCAATCAGCCCCAGCATTTT. It encodes CASSLGRAWSNQPQHF.

The chain combines TRBV28 with TRBJ1-5; no clear D. The germline CDR1 and CDR2 sequences are MDHEN and SYDVKM. With 5 bases removed from V and 3 bases from J, the gap between germline ends came to 14 bases. This CDR3 region has 15 residues. The DNA of the CDR3 is TGTGCCAGCAGTAATAGACCCTCAATCAATCAGCCCCAGCATTTT. Translation gives CASSNRPSINQPQHF.

This clone has only a few counts. The chain has TRBV12-3 or TRBV12-4 and TRBJ2-7; D is perhaps TRBD1 (6 bases). The CDR3 runs to 12 residues. Trimming took off 7 bases at V and 5 bases at J, with 12 bases between the two ends. CDR3 coding DNA: TGTGCCAGCAAAATACAGGGTCACGAGCAGTACTTC. Its translation: CASKIQGHEQYF.

The chain combines TRBV3-1 (or the pseudogene TRBV3-2) with TRBJ2-5, with 7 bases fitting TRBD1. V dropped 5 bases and J dropped 5; count of bases not matched to a gene: 8. This CDR3 has 14 residues. The germline CDR1 and CDR2 sequences are LGHDT and YNNKEL (reference sequence). The CDR3 loop is CASSATGSTETQYF. In nucleotides, the CDR3 is TGTGCCAGCAGCGCGACAGGGTCTACGGAGACCCAGTACTTC.

This chain links TRBV28 with TRBJ1-2, with no clear D. V was cut by 5 bases and J by 2 bases, with 9 bases left in between. The germline CDR1 and CDR2 sequences are MDHEN and SYDVKM. The CDR3 has 13 amino acids. CDR3: CASSLGWNYGYTF. The CDR3 coding sequence is TGTGCCAGCAGTCTCGGGTGGAACTATGGCTACACCTTC.

The V and J genes are TRBV6-5 and TRBJ2-7; 9 nucleotides line up with TRBD1. This CDR3 region has 13 residues. J was trimmed by 2 bases and V by 7 bases; bases with no gene match: 3. Germline V gene sequence: CDR1 MNHEY, CDR2 SVGAGI. In DNA form, the CDR3 reads TGTGCCAGCACCGGGACAGGGACCTACGAGCAGTACTTC. It codes for CASTGTGTYEQYF.

This chain connects TRBV25-1 to TRBJ2-4; tentatively, D is TRBD1 (5 bases). The germline V and J ends were trimmed by 3 bases and 8 bases, with 11 bases remaining between them. CDR1 and CDR2 (germline): MGHDK, SYGVNS. This CDR3 has 13 residues. CDR3 nucleotides: TGTGCCAGCAGTGACCCCAGGGCAGACATTCAGTACTTC. Its translation: CASSDPRADIQYF. Variable domain in full (rest from reference TRBV25-1 and TRBJ2-4): EADIYQTPRYLVIGTGKKITLECSQTMGHDKMYWYQQDPGMELHLIHYSYGVNSTEKGDLSSESTVSRIRTEHFPLTLESARPSHTSQYLCASSDPRADIQYFGAGTRLSVL.

This chain joins TRBV6-4 and TRBJ2-3; 9 bases map to TRBD2. From germline, CDR1 is MRHNA and CDR2 SNTAGT. V lost 6 bases and J lost 5; bases outside the gene matches: 9. The CDR3 covers 15 residues. The CDR3 sequence: CASSKVAGVVDTQYF. The CDR3 coding sequence is TGTGCCAGCAGCAAAGTAGCGGGAGTGGTAGATACGCAGTATTTT.

The V and J genes are TRBV24-1 and TRBJ1-1; D unclear. This CDR3 contains 12 residues. V was cut by 4 bases and J by 5 bases, with 7 bases left in between. Germline V gene data show CDR1 as KGHDR and CDR2 as SFDVKD. The CDR3 sequence is CATSEAGTEAFF. The DNA of the CDR3 is TGTGCCACCAGTGAGGCGGGGACTGAAGCTTTCTTT.

The V call is TRBV12-3 or TRBV12-4, the J call TRBJ2-3; D may be TRBD2 (5 bases). The germline V and J ends were trimmed by 2 bases and 2 bases, with 5 bases remaining between them. CDR3 length equals 13 residues. The CDR3 DNA reads TGTGCCAGCAGTTTACGGGACACAGATACGCAGTATTTT. Its protein is CASSLRDTDTQYF.

This chain connects TRBV6-2 or TRBV6-3 to TRBJ2-7, with 11 bases aligning to TRBD2. Losses at the gene ends were 3 bases for V and 0 bases for J; bases not matched to a gene: 10. Germline loops: CDR1 MNHEY, CDR2 SVGEGT. The length of the CDR3 is 18 residues. CDR3 in DNA: TGTGCCAGCAGTTATCTACTAGCGGGAGATCGCAACTCCTACGAGCAGTACTTC. Translation: CASSYLLAGDRNSYEQYF.

The V call is TRBV2, the J call TRBJ1-1; 7 nucleotides line up with TRBD1. The V segment lost 7 bases and the J segment 1 base; nucleotides outside the gene matches: 3. The CDR3 is made up of 13 amino acids. CDR1 and CDR2 (germline): SNHLY, FYNNEI. CDR3 sequence: CASTEGANTEAFF. The DNA of the CDR3 is TGTGCCAGCACCGAGGGGGCGAACACTGAAGCTTTCTTT.

The rearrangement links TRBV3-1 (or the pseudogene TRBV3-2) to TRBJ1-1; 7 bases line up with TRBD1. The J segment lost 1 base and the V segment lost 4 bases, leaving 3 bases of the junction unmatched. The CDR3 is made up of 14 amino acids. Germline values: CDR1 LGHDT, CDR2 YNNKEL (reference sequence). For the CDR3, the DNA is TGTGCCAGCAGCCCTCGACAGGGGAACACTGAAGCTTTCTTT. Encoded protein: CASSPRQGNTEAFF.

This clone appeared a single time. The chain is built from TRBV3-1 (or the pseudogene TRBV3-2) and TRBJ1-3; D may be TRBD1 (5 bases). This CDR3 spans 13 amino acids. The germline V and J ends were trimmed by 6 bases and 7 bases, with 13 bases remaining between them. Germline lookup yields CDR1 LGHDT and CDR2 YNNKEL (reference sequence). This CDR3 is CASSRDLGNTIYF. Here the CDR3 DNA reads TGTGCCAGCAGTCGGGACTTAGGGAACACCATATATTTT.

The chain employs TRBV19 and TRBJ2-7, with TRBD2 identical over 8 bases. Trimming at V came to 4 bases and at J to 1 base, leaving 0 bases not matched to a gene. In germline, CDR1 is LNHDA, CDR2 SQIVND (reference sequence). The CDR3 has 13 residues. The CDR3 protein is CASSSGRSYEQYF. The CDR3 DNA follows: TGTGCCAGTAGTAGCGGGAGGTCCTACGAGCAGTACTTC.

In its sample, this clone was seen a few times. This chain uses TRBV11-3 with TRBJ2-1, with D possibly being TRBD1 (6 bases). The V end lost 3 bases, the J end lost 4 bases, and 13 bases lay between the germline ends. The CDR3 totals 15 residues. Germline CDR1 SGHNT, CDR2 YENEEA. The CDR3 DNA sequence: TGTGCCAGCAGCTTTCAGGGACAACCATACAATGAGCAGTTCTTC. It is translated as CASSFQGQPYNEQFF. The variable domain in full, with the rest retrieved from reference TRBV11-3 and TRBJ2-1, is EAGVVQSPRYKIIEKKQPVAFWCNPISGHNTLYWYLQNLGQGPELLIRYENEEAVDDSQLPKDRFSAERLKGVDSTLKIQPAELGDSAVYLCASSFQGQPYNEQFFGPGTRLTVL.

The chain has TRBV6-5 and TRBJ2-7; TRBD1 aligns across 7 bases. Germline loops: CDR1 MNHEY, CDR2 SVGAGI. V was clipped by 6 bases and J by 2 bases; unmatched bases: 4. The CDR3 has 13 residues. The CDR3 nucleotides read TGTGCCAGCAGCCGGGACAGAACCTACGAGCAGTACTTC. Amino acids: CASSRDRTYEQYF.

The J gene is TRBJ1-1, the V gene TRBV11-2; D is unresolved. The V end was cut by 3 bases, the J end by 8 bases, with 7 bases between. The CDR3 is made up of 11 amino acids. Germline CDR1 and CDR2: SGHAT and FQNNGV. The chain's CDR3 is CASSFAVEAFF. The CDR3 coding sequence is TGTGCCAGCAGCTTCGCGGTGGAAGCTTTCTTT.

This clone was seen just once. Other DNA sequences of this sample code for an identical CDR3. This chain connects TRBV5-4 to TRBJ2-5, with D maybe TRBD2 (5 bases). The V gene lost 3 bases and the J gene lost 2 bases, with 8 bases spanning the gap. CDR1 and CDR2 from the germline V gene are SGHNT and YYREEE (reference sequence). This CDR3 region has 13 residues. This CDR3 reads CASSSGLQETQYF. The DNA for the CDR3 is TGTGCCAGCAGCTCGGGATTACAAGAGACCCAGTACTTC.